Detailed here is one T cell receptor (beta chain). Its target is not known. The data were taken from a study of T cells in Graves' hyperthyroidism and ophthalmopathy. Study as a whole: Blood from the periphery was taken at initial diagnosis, before any treatment. Study-wide findings and caveats: A model built on 13 V-J features separated ophthalmopathy from stable hyperthyroidism.

Regions amplified from RNA transcripts were the TCR beta CDR3 regions. The study used the HTBI primer set for a first-round RT-PCR of the TCR CDR3. Each CDR3 protein gets one entry after TCRdb re-called the multiplex PCR reads with MiXCR. The sample has 400,000 to 500,000 distinct CDR3 sequences; 13% to 15% are singletons. The hyperthyroidism was newly diagnosed and had lasted under 2 months; the patients were aged 18 to 65. Source material for PBMCs was more than 9.5 ml fresh peripheral blood. The CDR3 has 16 amino acids. Between the trimmed V and J ends, which lost 2 bases and 7 bases, there was a span of 15 bases. Looked up from germline, CDR1 is MNHEY and CDR2 is SMNVEV (reference sequence).

The sample taken for sequencing was blood. This TCR was sampled from a woman younger than 30 with Graves' hyperthyroidism. The gene calls are TRBV27 and TRBJ1-6, with D perhaps TRBD1 (6 bases). CDR3 nucleotides: TGTGCCAGCAGTTTAATCGCAGGGGAAAAAAATTCACCCCTCCACTTT. Amino acids: CASSLIAGEKNSPLHF.